This TCR beta chain was captured by sequencing in a study of human T cells and chemical hapten exposure. The study's findings and limits: The formation of large CDR3 similarity clusters by expanded TCRs significantly exceeded that of controls. Since the donors had alopecia, their immune response may not be the same as that of healthy people.

This CDR3 contains 17 residues. V shed 2 bases and J shed 0 bases, with 14 bases lying between them. Germline CDR1 reads MNHEY; CDR2 reads SMNVEV (reference sequence). Time point: pre-sensitization, week 0. Treatment here: therapeutic diphenylcyclopropenone sensitization with weekly scalp DPC. Concerning this clonotype: Its matching antigen is unknown.

Individual cDNA molecules (in the library) carried attached unique molecular identifiers. Using its own MiXCR run on the RACE reads, TCRdb lists one record per CDR3 protein. The sample holds some 360,000 distinct CDR3 sequences, 4.5% to 6% seen once. This rearrangement joins TRBV27 to TRBJ1-5; D perhaps matches TRBD1 (5 bases). The starting material was whole blood, obtained in connection with sensitization to the hapten diphenylcyclopropenone (DPC). The receptor was derived from a woman aged 45-59 years with alopecia areata. Some clones in this sample may be carry-over from other donors' samples. CDR3 in DNA: TGTGCCAGCAGTTTAAGGGCAGGGAGATATAGCAATCAGCCCCAGCATTTT. Protein sequence: CASSLRAGRYSNQPQHF.